This T cell receptor (beta chain) was captured in a study of blood T cell repertoires in COVID-19. Original processing methods: From reference gene primer amplification, estimates of nucleated cell counts were derived. TCRdb's table, derived via immunoSEQ multiplex PCR, lists solely in-frame clones and lacks some. V and J calls plus clone size are reproduced from that table; the DNA served to infer D and trimming. The sample comprises about 250,000 clones, roughly nine tenths of which are singletons, and roughly 3% rests with the top ten. The CDR3 is made up of 14 amino acids. Germline CDR1 is LGHNT and CDR2 is FRNRAP. Losses at the gene ends were 0 bases for V and 8 bases for J; bases not matched to a gene: 4.

This receptor was identified in a man aged 18 to 30 with active or convalescent COVID-19. Input material: peripheral blood. V usage is TRBV12-5 and J usage is TRBJ2-4; TRBD2 aligns across 7 bases. The CDR3 here is CASGLVGAGDIQYF. The CDR3 coding sequence is TGTGCTAGTGGTTTGGTCGGTGCGGGAGACATTCAGTACTTC. The complete variable domain, with remaining parts taken from reference TRBV12-5 and TRBJ2-4, reads DARVTQTPRHKVTEMGQEVTMRCQPILGHNTVFWYRQTMMQGLELLAYFRNRAPLDDSGMPKDRFSAEMPDATLATLKIQPSEPRDSAVYFCASGLVGAGDIQYFGAGTRLSVL.